This T cell receptor (beta chain) appears in the sequencing data of a study of human T cells and chemical hapten exposure. Study-level background: A roughly 2 cm by roughly 2 cm inner upper arm patch received 2% DPC for sensitization.

The time point is: patch test 1, 2 weeks after DPC sensitization. Treatment in this sample: therapeutic diphenylcyclopropenone sensitization with weekly scalp DPC. Ahead of applying each patch test, blood was sampled. TCRdb re-called the RACE reads with MiXCR, one entry per CDR3 protein. Of 350,000 or so distinct CDR3 sequences in the sample, about 7% are singletons; the top ten hold 7% to 10%. The sequencing here drew on whole blood, taken in connection with sensitization to the hapten diphenylcyclopropenone (DPC). The receptor was isolated from a woman under 30 with alopecia areata. Some clones in this sample may be carry-over from other donors' samples.

CDR3 sequence (DNA): TGCAGTGCTATTCTGAACACTGAAGCTTTCTTT. The encoded protein is CSAILNTEAFF. J is TRBJ1-1 and V is TRBV20-1, with D uncertain. Per the germline V gene, CDR1 is DFQATT and CDR2 is SNEGSKA (reference sequence). This CDR3 is 11 amino acids long. V gave up 4 bases and J gave up 0 bases, with 3 bases separating them.